These 12 T cell receptor beta chains were sequenced from one sample in a study of vaccination and CD4 T cells after COVID-19. Time point described: late sampling 161 to 241 days after vaccination in a few convalescent patients. The treatment is: approximately 9-day PBMC culture with coronavirus spike peptide pools or control peptides (ViraFEST assay). Oncomine TCR Beta short-read sequencing was applied to DNA from cultured CD4+ T cells. TCRdb re-analysed the PCR reads in MiXCR, keeping a single row per CDR3 protein. The sample records 15,000 to 20,000 distinct CDR3 sequences, about 51% being singletons. These receptors are not linked to any known antigen. The sample consisted of CD4+ T cells from blood, cultured in vitro, taken about 7 months after SARS-CoV-2 vaccination. The receptors derive from a human donor who had recovered from COVID-19.

This clonotype showed up just once. The rearrangement uses TRBV10-3 and TRBJ1-1, with 8 bases aligning to TRBD1. The CDR3 extends over 15 amino acids. CDR1 is ENHRY and CDR2 is SYGVKD in the germline V gene. V dropped 7 bases and J dropped 2; count of bases not matched to a gene: 9. The DNA of the CDR3 is TGTGCCATCACGCCTGGGACAGGCTATAACACTGAAGCTTTCTTT. Its protein product is CAITPGTGYNTEAFF.

V gene TRBV11-2 combines with J gene TRBJ1-1; no definite D call. The CDR3 consists of 14 residues. With 1 base removed from V and 1 base from J, the gap between germline ends came to 7 bases. Per germline, CDR1 SGHAT and CDR2 FQNNGV. As DNA, the CDR3 is TGTGCCAGCAGCTTAGGGCCGGGGAACACTGAAGCTTTCTTT. Translation gives CASSLGPGNTEAFF.

This clonotype has more than one count but fewer than ten. The rearrangement links TRBV6-5 to TRBJ1-2; D not certain. Germline V gene lookup returns CDR1 MNHEY and CDR2 SVGAGI. The CDR3 is 12 residues long. V was trimmed by 0 bases and J by 2 bases, leaving 1 base between them. CDR3: CASSYSNYGYTF. CDR3 in DNA: TGTGCCAGCAGTTACTCGAACTATGGCTACACCTTC.

The genes are TRBV6-5 and TRBJ2-3; weak D call: TRBD1 (5 bases). CDR3 length equals 15 residues. V lost 0 bases and J lost 2, with 9 bases in between. CDR1 and CDR2 from the germline V gene are MNHEY and SVGAGI. The CDR3 DNA follows: TGTGCCAGCAGTTACTCCAGGGTAGCCACAGATACGCAGTATTTT. Its translation is CASSYSRVATDTQYF.

The chain employs TRBV7-9 and TRBJ1-1, with 8 bases identical to TRBD1. Germline-derived CDR1 and CDR2 are SEHNR and FQNEAQ (reference sequence). The CDR3 is 14 amino acids. V lost 5 bases and J lost 4; bases outside the gene matches: 6. The CDR3 DNA sequence: TGTGCCAGCAGCACGCAGACAGGGGCCACTGAAGCTTTCTTT. As protein: CASSTQTGATEAFF. Combining the CDR3 with reference TRBV7-9 and TRBJ1-1 gives the whole variable domain DTGVSQNPRHKITKRGQNVTFRCDPISEHNRLYWYRQTLGQGPEFLTYFQNEAQLEKSRLLSDRFSAERPKGSFSTLEIQRTEQGDSAMYLCASSTQTGATEAFFGQGTRLTVV.

The rearrangement uses TRBV20-1 and TRBJ2-4, with 10 nucleotides matching TRBD2. The CDR3 is 18 amino acids. V shed 0 bases and J 3 bases; nucleotides not matched to a gene: 11. The germline gives CDR1 DFQATT, CDR2 SNEGSKA (reference sequence). The CDR3 reads CSARDSGIAGGGKNIQYF. The CDR3 nucleotides read TGCAGTGCTAGAGATTCAGGGATAGCGGGGGGCGGCAAAAACATTCAGTACTTC.

The chain employs TRBV21-1 and TRBJ2-1; the table assigns TRBD1, which was not confirmed against the DNA. TRBV21-1 is noted as a pseudogene. The CDR3 spans 15 residues. CDR3: CASSNRDRPYNEQFF. For the CDR3, the DNA is TGTGCCAGCAGCAACCGGGACAGGCCCTACAATGAGCAGTTCTTC.

This clonotype has a handful of counts. The chain combines TRBV6-1 with TRBJ2-7; D is undetermined. The CDR3 sequence is 14 residues long. Trimming left V 5 bases short and J 3 bases short, with 14 bases between. Germline V gene data show CDR1 as MNHNS and CDR2 as SASEGT. CDR3 nucleotides: TGTGCCAGCAGTCGCGCACCCCTAAACTACGAGCAGTACTTC. Translation: CASSRAPLNYEQYF.

This chain links TRBV2 with TRBJ1-5; perhaps TRBD1 as D (6 bases). Between the trimmed V and J ends, which lost 6 bases and 6 bases, there was a span of 15 bases. The CDR3 is made up of 14 amino acids. From germline, CDR1 is SNHLY and CDR2 FYNNEI. In nucleotides, the CDR3 is TGTGCCAGCAGCTGGACAGCCGGGAGTCAGCCCCAGCATTTT. Translating it yields CASSWTAGSQPQHF.

This clonotype was seen a few times. V is TRBV20-1 and J is TRBJ2-1, with a tentative D call TRBD2 (5 bases). Trimming pared 3 bases from V and 0 bases from J, leaving 12 bases between. Per the germline V gene, CDR1 is DFQATT and CDR2 is SNEGSKA (reference sequence). The CDR3 has 15 amino acids. The CDR3 DNA is TGCAGTGCTAGCCGCGGGTATACCTCCTACAATGAGCAGTTCTTC. Residues: CSASRGYTSYNEQFF.

This clonotype was seen a few times. The chain has TRBV19 and TRBJ2-3; possible D gene TRBD2, 5 bases. Per the germline V gene, CDR1 is LNHDA and CDR2 is SQIVND (reference sequence). CDR3 size: 16 residues. Trimming took 6 bases from V and 5 from J, leaving 21 bases between them. The CDR3 nucleotides read TGTGCCAGTAGAGCTCCTGGGAGATCACGGGGAGATACGCAGTATTTT. It encodes CASRAPGRSRGDTQYF.

The chain carries TRBV7-2 and TRBJ2-7; TRBD1 is a possible D gene (7 bases). Germline CDR1 SGHTA, CDR2 FQGNSA. The V and J ends lost 8 bases and 3 bases respectively, with 11 bases between them. There are 12 residues in the CDR3. The CDR3 DNA sequence: TGTGCCAGCGGAGGGGGCAACTACGAGCAGTACTTC. Its protein is CASGGGNYEQYF. The full variable domain, its missing parts supplied by reference TRBV7-2 and TRBJ2-7, is GAGVSQSPSNKVTEKGKDVELRCDPISGHTALYWYRQSLGQGLEFLIYFQGNSAPDKSGLPSDRFSAERTGGSVSTLTIQRTQQEDSAVYLCASGGGNYEQYFGPGTRLTVT.